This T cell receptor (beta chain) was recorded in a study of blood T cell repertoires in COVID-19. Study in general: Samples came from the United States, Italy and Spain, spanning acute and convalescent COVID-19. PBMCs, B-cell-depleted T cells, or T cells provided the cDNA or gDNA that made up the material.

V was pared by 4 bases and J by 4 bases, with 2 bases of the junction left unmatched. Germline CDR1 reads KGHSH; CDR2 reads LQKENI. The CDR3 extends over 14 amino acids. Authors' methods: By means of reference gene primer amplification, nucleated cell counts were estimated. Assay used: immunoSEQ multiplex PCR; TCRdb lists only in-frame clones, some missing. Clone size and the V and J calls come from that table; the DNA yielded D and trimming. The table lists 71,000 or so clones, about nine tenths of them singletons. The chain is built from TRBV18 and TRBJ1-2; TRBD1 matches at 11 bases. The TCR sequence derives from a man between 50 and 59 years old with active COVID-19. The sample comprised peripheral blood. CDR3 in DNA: TGTGCCAGCTCACTGGACAGGGGGCCCTATGGCTACACCTTC. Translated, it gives CASSLDRGPYGYTF.